This T cell receptor (beta chain) was obtained from a study of blood T cell repertoires in COVID-19. Study as a whole: Collection of acute and convalescent COVID-19 samples took place in the United States, Italy and Spain. PBMCs, B-cell-depleted T cells, or T cells were the source of the cDNA or gDNA that made up the material.

The sample holds a few counts of this clone. The same CDR3 arises from other DNA sequences in this sample as well. In the original workflow: Amplification of reference gene primers provided the estimated nucleated cell counts. Clones were read by immunoSEQ multiplex PCR, and TCRdb kept only the in-frame ones, dropping some. That table supplies the V and J calls and clone size; D and trimming were determined from the DNA. The sample consists of about 260,000 clones, 88% of them appearing once. Patients of the Seattle cohort, enrolled during active infection, were followed longitudinally. In germline, CDR1 is KGHSH, CDR2 LQKENI. The V segment lost 3 bases and the J segment 4 bases; nucleotides outside the gene matches: 0. The CDR3 has 13 residues.

What was sequenced was peripheral blood. This chain links TRBV18 with TRBJ1-2; TRBD1 aligns across 9 bases. The TCR originated in a woman aged 25 to 39 with COVID-19, enrolled during active disease. The CDR3, as DNA: TGTGCCAGCTCACCGGGACAGGGCTATGGCTACACCTTC. This codes for CASSPGQGYGYTF. Full variable domain (remainder filled in from reference TRBV18 and TRBJ1-2): NAGVMQNPRHLVRRRGQEARLRCSPMKGHSHVYWYRQLPEEGLKFMVYLQKENIIDESGMPKERFSAEFPKEGPSILRIQQVVRGDSAAYFCASSPGQGYGYTFGSGTRLTVV.